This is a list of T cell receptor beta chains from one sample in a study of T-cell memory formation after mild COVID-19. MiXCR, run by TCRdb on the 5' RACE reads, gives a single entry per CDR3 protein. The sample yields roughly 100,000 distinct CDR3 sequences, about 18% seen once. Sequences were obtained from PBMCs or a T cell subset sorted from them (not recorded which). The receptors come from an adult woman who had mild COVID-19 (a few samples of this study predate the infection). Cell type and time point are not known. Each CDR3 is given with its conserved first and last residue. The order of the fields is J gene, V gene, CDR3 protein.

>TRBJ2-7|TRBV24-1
CATSRSGEQYF
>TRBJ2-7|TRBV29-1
CSAIDRGRYEQYF
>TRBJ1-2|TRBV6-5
CASSFTGTIQIYGYTF
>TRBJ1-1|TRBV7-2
CASSSERGRMNTEAFF
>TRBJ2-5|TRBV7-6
CASSLGGGAYETQYF
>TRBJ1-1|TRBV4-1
CASSQEGGGGTEAFF
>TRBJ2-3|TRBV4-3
CASSQGLVAGLDTQYF
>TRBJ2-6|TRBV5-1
CASRDREGGISGANVLTF
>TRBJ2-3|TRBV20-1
CRTAELFTDTQYF
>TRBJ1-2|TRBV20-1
CSALVGGNYGYTF
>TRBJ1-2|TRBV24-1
CATSDKGQNYGYTF
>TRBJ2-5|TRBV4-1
CASSQDPYPGGIVETQYF
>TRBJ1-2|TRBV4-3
CASALARSGYGYTF
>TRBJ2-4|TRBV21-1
CASSSTSGAIAKNIQYF
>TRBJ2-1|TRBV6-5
CASSTSGSSYNEQFF
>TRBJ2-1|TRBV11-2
CASRQGNYNEQFF
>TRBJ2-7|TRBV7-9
CASSLPGQGSYEQYF
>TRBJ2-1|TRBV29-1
CSVRLAGNNEQFF
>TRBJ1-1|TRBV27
CASSYREDTEAFF
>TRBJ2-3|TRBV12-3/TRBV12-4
CASSDLAGGSTDTQYF
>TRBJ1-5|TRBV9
CASSVGDRGQPQHF
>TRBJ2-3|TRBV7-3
CASSHFGGGSEDTQYF
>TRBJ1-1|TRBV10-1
CASSDAENEAFF
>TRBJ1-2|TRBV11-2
CASSPSPGRYRYGYTF
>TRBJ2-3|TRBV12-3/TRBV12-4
CASTRQGTTDTQYF
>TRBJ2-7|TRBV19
CASSIAAVGAYEQYF